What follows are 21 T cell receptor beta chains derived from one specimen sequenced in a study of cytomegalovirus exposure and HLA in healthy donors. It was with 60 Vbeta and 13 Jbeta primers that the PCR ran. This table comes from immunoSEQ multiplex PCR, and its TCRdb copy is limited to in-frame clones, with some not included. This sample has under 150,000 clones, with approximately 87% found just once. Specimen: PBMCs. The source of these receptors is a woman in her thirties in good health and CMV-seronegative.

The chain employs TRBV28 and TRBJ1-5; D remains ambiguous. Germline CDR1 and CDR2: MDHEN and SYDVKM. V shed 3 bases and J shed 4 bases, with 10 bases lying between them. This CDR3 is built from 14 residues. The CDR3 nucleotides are TGTGCCAGCAGTTTGAATACAGCAAATCAGCCCCAGCATTTT. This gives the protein CASSLNTANQPQHF.

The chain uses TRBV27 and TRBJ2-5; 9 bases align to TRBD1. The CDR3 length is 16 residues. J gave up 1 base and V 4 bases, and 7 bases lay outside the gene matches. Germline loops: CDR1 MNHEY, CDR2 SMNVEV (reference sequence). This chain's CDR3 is CASSSWTGASQETQYF. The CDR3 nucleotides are TGTGCCAGCAGTTCATGGACAGGGGCGAGCCAAGAGACCCAGTACTTC.

The CDR3 here is CASSRQQGDIVTEAFF. The CDR3 DNA reads as TGTGCCAGCAGCCGTCAGCAGGGGGATATCGTCACTGAAGCTTTCTTT. V and J are TRBV7-2 and TRBJ1-1, with 7 positions matching TRBD1. Germline V gives CDR1 SGHTA, CDR2 FQGNSA. J lost 4 bases, V lost 5 bases, and 13 bases had no gene match. This CDR3 has 16 amino acids.

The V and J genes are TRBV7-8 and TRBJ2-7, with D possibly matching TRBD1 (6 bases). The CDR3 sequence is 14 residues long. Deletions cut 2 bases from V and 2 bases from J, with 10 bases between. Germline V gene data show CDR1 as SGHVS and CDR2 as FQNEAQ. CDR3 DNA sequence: TGTGCCAGCAGCTTAATTACAGGGCCCTACGAGCAGTACTTC. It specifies CASSLITGPYEQYF.

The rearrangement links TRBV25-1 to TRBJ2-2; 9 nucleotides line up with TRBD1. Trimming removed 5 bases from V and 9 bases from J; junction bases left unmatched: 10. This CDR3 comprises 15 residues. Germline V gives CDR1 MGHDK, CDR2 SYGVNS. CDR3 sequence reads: CASSLPGQGRRELFF. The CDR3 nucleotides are TGTGCCAGCAGTCTTCCGGGACAGGGAAGGAGGGAGCTGTTTTTT.

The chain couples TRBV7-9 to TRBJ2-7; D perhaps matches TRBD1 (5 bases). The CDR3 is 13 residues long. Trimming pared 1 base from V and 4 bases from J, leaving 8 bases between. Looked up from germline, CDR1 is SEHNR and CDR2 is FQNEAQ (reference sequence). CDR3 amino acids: CASSLGQLYEQYF. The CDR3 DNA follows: TGTGCCAGCAGCTTAGGACAGCTTTACGAGCAGTACTTC.

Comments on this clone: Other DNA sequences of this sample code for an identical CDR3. CDR3 nucleotides: TGCGCCAGCAGCCAAGATCGCCTAGCGGGGGGCAATGAGCAGTTCTTC. Its translation is CASSQDRLAGGNEQFF. The rearrangement joins TRBV4-1 to TRBJ2-1, with 11 positions matching TRBD2. The germline V gene encodes CDR1 MGHRA and CDR2 YSYEKL. The CDR3 runs to 16 residues. V was pared by 0 bases and J by 6 bases, with 4 bases of the junction left unmatched.

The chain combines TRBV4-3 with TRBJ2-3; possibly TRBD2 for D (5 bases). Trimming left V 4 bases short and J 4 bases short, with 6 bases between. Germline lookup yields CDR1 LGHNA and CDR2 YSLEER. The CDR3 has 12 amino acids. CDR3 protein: CASSPGADTQYF. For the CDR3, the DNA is TGCGCCAGCAGCCCCGGGGCAGATACGCAGTATTTT.

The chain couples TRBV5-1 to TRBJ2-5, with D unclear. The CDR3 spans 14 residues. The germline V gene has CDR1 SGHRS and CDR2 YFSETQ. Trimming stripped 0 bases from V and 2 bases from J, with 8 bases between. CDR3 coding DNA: TGCGCCAGCAGCTTGGCTGCAGGTCAAGAGACCCAGTACTTC. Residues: CASSLAAGQETQYF.

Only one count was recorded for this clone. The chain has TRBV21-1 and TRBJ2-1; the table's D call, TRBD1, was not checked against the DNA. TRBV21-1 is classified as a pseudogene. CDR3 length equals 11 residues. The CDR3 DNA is TGTGCCAGCAGCATTACAGGGAAGGAGTTCTTC. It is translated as CASSITGKEFF.

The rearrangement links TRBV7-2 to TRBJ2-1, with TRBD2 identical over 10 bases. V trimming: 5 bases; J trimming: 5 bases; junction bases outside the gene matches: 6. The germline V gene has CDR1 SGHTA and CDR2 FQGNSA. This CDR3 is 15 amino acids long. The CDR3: CASSLLAGDNNEQFF. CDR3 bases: TGTGCCAGCAGCCTCCTAGCGGGGGACAACAATGAGCAGTTCTTC.

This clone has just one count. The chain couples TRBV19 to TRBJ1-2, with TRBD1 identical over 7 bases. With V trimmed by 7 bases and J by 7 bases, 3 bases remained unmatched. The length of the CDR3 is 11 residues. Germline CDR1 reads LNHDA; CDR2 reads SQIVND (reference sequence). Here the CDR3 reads CASKGAAGYTF. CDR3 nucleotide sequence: TGTGCCAGTAAGGGGGCGGCTGGCTACACCTTC. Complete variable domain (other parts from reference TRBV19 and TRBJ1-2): DGGITQSPKYLFRKEGQNVTLSCEQNLNHDAMYWYRQDPGQGLRLIYYSQIVNDFQKGDIAEGYSVSREKKESFPLTVTSAQKNPTAFYLCASKGAAGYTFGSGTRLTVV.

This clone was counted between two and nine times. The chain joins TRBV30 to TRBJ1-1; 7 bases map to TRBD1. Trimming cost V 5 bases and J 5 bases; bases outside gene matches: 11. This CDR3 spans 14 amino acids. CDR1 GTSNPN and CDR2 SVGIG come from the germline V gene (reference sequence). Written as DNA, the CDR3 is TGTGCCTGGGAGGACAGGAGATGGGAAACTGAAGCTTTCTTT. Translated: CAWEDRRWETEAFF.

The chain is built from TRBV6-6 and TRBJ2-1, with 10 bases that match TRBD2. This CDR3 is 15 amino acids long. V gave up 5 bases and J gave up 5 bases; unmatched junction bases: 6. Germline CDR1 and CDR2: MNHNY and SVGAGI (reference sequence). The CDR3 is CASSKLAGFNNEQFF. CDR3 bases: TGTGCCAGCAGTAAACTAGCGGGATTTAACAATGAGCAGTTCTTC.

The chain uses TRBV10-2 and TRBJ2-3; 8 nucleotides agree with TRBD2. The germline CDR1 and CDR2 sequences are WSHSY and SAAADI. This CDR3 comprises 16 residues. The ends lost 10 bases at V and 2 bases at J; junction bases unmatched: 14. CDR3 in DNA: TGCGCCACCACACCCGATAGCGGGGTTCTCACAGATACGCAGTATTTT. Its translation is CATTPDSGVLTDTQYF.

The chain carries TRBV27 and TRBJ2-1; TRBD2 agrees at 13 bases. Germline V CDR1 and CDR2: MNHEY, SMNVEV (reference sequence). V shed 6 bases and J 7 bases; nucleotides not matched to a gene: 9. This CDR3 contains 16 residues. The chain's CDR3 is CASRTLAGGPSNEQFF. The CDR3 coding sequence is TGTGCCAGCAGGACACTAGCGGGAGGGCCCTCGAATGAGCAGTTCTTC.

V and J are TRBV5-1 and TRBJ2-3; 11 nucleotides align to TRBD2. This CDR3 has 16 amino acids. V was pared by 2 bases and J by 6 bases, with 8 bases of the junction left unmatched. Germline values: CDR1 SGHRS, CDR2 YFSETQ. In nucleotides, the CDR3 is TGCGCCAGCAGCTTAGTACCGGGACTAGCGGCCGATACGCAGTATTTT. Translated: CASSLVPGLAADTQYF. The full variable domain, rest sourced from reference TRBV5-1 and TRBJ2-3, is KAGVTQTPRYLIKTRGQQVTLSCSPISGHRSVSWYQQTPGQGLQFLFEYFSETQRNKGNFPGRFSGRQFSNSRSEMNVSTLELGDSALYLCASSLVPGLAADTQYFGPGTRLTVL.

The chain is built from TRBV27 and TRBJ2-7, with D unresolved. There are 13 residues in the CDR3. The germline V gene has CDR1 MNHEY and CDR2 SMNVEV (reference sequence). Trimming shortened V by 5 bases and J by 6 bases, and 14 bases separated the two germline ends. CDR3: CASSTRILGEQYF. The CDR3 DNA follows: TGTGCCAGCAGTACCCGAATCCTAGGCGAGCAGTACTTC.

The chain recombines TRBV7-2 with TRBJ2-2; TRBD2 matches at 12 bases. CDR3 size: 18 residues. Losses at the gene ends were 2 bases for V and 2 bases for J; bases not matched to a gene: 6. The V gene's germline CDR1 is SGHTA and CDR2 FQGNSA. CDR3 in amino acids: CASSLRLAGGRNTGELFF. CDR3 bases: TGTGCCAGCAGCTTAAGGCTAGCGGGGGGGCGCAACACCGGGGAGCTGTTTTTT.

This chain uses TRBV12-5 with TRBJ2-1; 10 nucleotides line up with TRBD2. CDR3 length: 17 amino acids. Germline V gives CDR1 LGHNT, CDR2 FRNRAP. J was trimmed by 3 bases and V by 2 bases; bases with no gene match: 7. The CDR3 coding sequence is TGTGCTAGTGGTTTGAGCCTAGCGGGGGCTAGCTACAATGAGCAGTTCTTC. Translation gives CASGLSLAGASYNEQFF.

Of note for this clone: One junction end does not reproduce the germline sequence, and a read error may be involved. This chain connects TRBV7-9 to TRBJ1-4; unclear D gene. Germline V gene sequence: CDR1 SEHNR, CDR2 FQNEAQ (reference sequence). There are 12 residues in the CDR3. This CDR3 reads CSSSGPNEKLFF. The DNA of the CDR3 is TGTTCCAGCTCAGGTCCTAATGAAAAACTGTTTTTT.